This TCR beta chain was found in a study of T cell responses to AZD1222 COVID-19 vaccine. In the study overall: Analysis merged second doses at about 4 or about 12 weeks. Findings of the study overall: Mostly white British, mostly female donors; authors suggested clonal diversity may be underestimated. Unmutated variant regions are reportedly the target of nearly half of TCRs that are spike-specific. Sampling captured repertoires only after the peak T cell response.

Profiling relied on immunoSEQ multiplex PCR, and the TCRdb table lists in-frame clones only, not all of them. The sample consists of about 260,000 clones, approximately 95% of them appearing once. CDR3 size: 16 residues. Trimming left V 1 base short and J 5 bases short, with 15 bases between. Germline V CDR1 and CDR2: SGHVS, FQNEAQ. Of note for this clone: Its target is not known.

This chain uses TRBV7-8 with TRBJ1-5, with D possibly TRBD1 on 5 matching bases. This TCR was sampled from an adult in good health. The material was peripheral blood, obtained on day 0 of AZD1222 vaccination. The DNA for the CDR3 is TGTGCCAGCAGCTTAGGGGGCCGCCCTGGGGATCAGCCCCAGCATTTT. This sequence encodes CASSLGGRPGDQPQHF.